The T cell receptor beta chain described here comes from a study of blood T cell repertoires in COVID-19. About the study: The analysed material was cDNA or gDNA that came from T cells, B-cell-depleted T cells, or PBMCs.

Original analysis: It was from reference gene primer amplification that nucleated cell counts were estimated. The protocol was immunoSEQ multiplex PCR, while the TCRdb copy is restricted to in-frame clones and leaves out a portion. That table supplies the V and J calls and clone size; D and trimming were determined from the DNA. The sample carries approximately 150,000 clones, 88% recorded once. This clone was counted between two and nine times. The sample consisted of peripheral blood. The receptor comes from a man aged 65 to 79 with acute or convalescent COVID-19.

CDR3 DNA sequence: TGTGCCGTCGCAGAGGACAGGAACTATGGCTACACCTTC. The encoded protein is CAVAEDRNYGYTF. V gene TRBV10-3 combines with J gene TRBJ1-2; 7 nucleotides match TRBD1. Germline CDR1 and CDR2: ENHRY and SYGVKD. V lost 11 bases to trimming and J lost 2 bases; unmatched junction nucleotides: 8. CDR3 size: 13 residues.